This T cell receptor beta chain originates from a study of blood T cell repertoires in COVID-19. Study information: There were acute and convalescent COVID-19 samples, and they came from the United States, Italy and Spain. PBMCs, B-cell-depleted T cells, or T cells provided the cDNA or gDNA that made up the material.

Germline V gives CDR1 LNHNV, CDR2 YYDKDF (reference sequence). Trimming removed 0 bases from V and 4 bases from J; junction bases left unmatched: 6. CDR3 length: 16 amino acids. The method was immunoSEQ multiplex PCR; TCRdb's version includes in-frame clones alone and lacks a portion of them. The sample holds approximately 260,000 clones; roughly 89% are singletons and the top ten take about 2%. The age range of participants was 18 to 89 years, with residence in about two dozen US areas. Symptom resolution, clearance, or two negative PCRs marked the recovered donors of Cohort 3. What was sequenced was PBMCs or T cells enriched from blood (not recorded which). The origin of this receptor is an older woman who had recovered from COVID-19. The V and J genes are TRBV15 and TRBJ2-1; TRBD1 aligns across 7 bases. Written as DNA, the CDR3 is TGTGCCACCAGCAGAGATACAGGACAGGCATACAATGAGCAGTTCTTC. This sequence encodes CATSRDTGQAYNEQFF.